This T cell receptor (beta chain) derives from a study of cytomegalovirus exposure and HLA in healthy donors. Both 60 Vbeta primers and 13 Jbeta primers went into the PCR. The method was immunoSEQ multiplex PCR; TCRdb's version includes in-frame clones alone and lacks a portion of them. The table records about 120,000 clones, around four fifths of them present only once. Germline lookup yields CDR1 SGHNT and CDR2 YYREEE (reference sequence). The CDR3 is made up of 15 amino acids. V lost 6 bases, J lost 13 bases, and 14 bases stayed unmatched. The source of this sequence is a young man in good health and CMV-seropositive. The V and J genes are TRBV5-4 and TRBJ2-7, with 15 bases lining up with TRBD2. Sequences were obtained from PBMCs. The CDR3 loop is CASTRRGGTSGGIYF. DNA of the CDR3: TGTGCCAGCACCAGGCGGGGCGGGACTAGCGGGGGGATTTACTTC.